This TCR beta chain appears in the sequencing data of a study of T cells in Graves' hyperthyroidism and ophthalmopathy. This clonotype was recorded many times. Its antigen is currently unknown. Fresh peripheral blood, around 11 ml of it, supplied the PBMCs. Germline V CDR1 and CDR2: KGHSH, LQKENI. V was pared by 4 bases and J by 7 bases, with 7 bases of the junction left unmatched. The CDR3 extends over 14 amino acids. Study-level results: It was a median approximately six months before onset that the model predicted ophthalmopathy.

RNA transcripts served as the template for amplifying TCR beta CDR3 regions. HTBI primers drove first-round RT-PCR of the TCR CDR3. TCRdb itself ran the multiplex PCR reads through MiXCR, one entry per CDR3 protein. This table holds over 200,000 distinct CDR3 sequences, 13% to 15% found once. The chain has TRBV18 and TRBJ1-3; 7 nucleotides agree with TRBD1. The origin of this receptor is a middle-aged woman with Graves' hyperthyroidism that later progressed to Graves' ophthalmopathy. Sequenced: blood. The CDR3 loop is CASSRPGQSNTIYF. CDR3 DNA: TGTGCCAGCTCACGACCGGGACAGTCTAACACCATATATTTT.